This TCR beta chain is from a study of cytomegalovirus exposure and HLA in healthy donors (dated by TCRdb to 2015 to 2018). The study in broad terms: In an earlier analysis of several hundred of the donors, approximately 300 Gb of sequence data and 100 million or so unique TCR beta sequences from about 180 million T cells were reported. An early release covering roughly 580 HLA-typed donors comprised about 300 gigabases of sequencing data and roughly 86 million unique TCR sequences. Of the approximately 400 genotyped donors, 75% to 85% were placed in the genetic ancestry cluster associated with self-reported Caucasian donors. The study was designed to test whether signatures of past pathogen exposure could be identified by cataloging public T cell receptors. Using immunosequencing, the study profiled T cell repertoires from 500 to 800 subjects and related those repertoires to cytomegalovirus serostatus. In addition to the first cohort of 650 to 800 subjects, a separate validation cohort of about 120 different subjects was used. High-throughput TCR immunosequencing, statistical association of individual TCRs with disease status, and machine learning were combined to predict cytomegalovirus infection status. To study patterns of TCR occurrence, a later analysis re-analyzed previously published TCR beta repertoires from 600 to 750 donors and added high-resolution HLA genotyping. Rather than using new phenotypic data, the later analysis identified candidate immune exposures from TCR beta sequences and from how often those sequences occurred across donors. To decide whether each TCR beta V gene segment behaved as functional or pseudogenic, an earlier analysis of several hundred of the donors relied on high-throughput TCR beta sequencing. Donor age, sex, ethnicity and CMV serostatus were compiled together with the repertoire data. In a later genetic analysis, genome-wide SNP genotypes for about 55% of the 666 donors were used, and that subset was treated as a discovery cohort. All discovery cohort repertoires had been generated on a single sequencing platform. Both class I and class II loci were covered by HLA typing, at four-digit resolution. Typing coverage differed by locus: A, B, C, DRB1 and DQB1 were typed in roughly 620-640 donors, DQA1 in 522, DPA1 in some 570, and DPB1 in roughly 450. Roughly five DR-DQ haplotypes were treated as single units for association and clustering because of strong linkage in the cohort. Across approximately 400 genotyped donors of the cohort, an average of approximately 240,000 unique TCR beta nucleotide sequences per donor were sequenced, and about a sixth of those sequences were non-productive. The study at large found these results: HLA typing was unavailable for some donors at each locus, so association tests used only the typed subset. Cytomegalovirus status was reported to be diagnosed by the classifier with high specificity and sensitivity in both the original and validation cohorts. In vitro tests confirmed that three of the cytomegalovirus-associated TCR beta chains recognize cytomegalovirus antigens. Assigning TCR associations to individual alleles was difficult when HLA alleles, especially DR and DQ, strongly co-occurred. Some IMGT-functional V segments, including TRBV6-2 and TRBV6-3, could not be told apart with the 87-base-pair reads, so those segments were excluded. In a later analysis, most CMV-associated TCR beta chains were found to appear HLA-restricted, with HLA associations seemingly driven largely by CMV exposure. According to a later genetic analysis, donors in an Asian-associated ancestry cluster had fewer N-insertions in productive TCRs than the approximately 710-donor mean. CMV serostatus was the only immune exposure information available for the cohort. The study gave a list of around 170 TCR beta chains associated with cytomegalovirus. Several of the top co-occurrence clusters appeared to be linked to parvovirus B19, influenza, CMV and Epstein-Barr virus, according to a later analysis. In a later analysis, 15,000 to 20,000 TCR beta sequences were associated with specific HLA alleles at a false discovery rate of 0.05. In an earlier analysis of about 540 of the donors, most TCR beta V segments were observed in productive rearrangements about 87% or about 30% of the time, broadly matching IMGT annotations. Sequencing depth was assumed to be roughly uniform across donors in the presence/absence analyses, though that assumption may not hold. Linkage disequilibrium might explain the correlated functional status among segregating V segments, but an unknown experimental factor could not be ruled out. A further reported finding was that TCR beta sequences accurately predicted the HLA-A and HLA-B alleles for most subjects in the first cohort. According to a later analysis, TCR association rates differed among HLA loci, with DRB1 alleles showing the most associated TCRs and HLA-C alleles showing the fewest. A cluster of highly shared sequence variants was judged likely to be a technical artifact of the sequencing pipeline. It was suggested by the authors that the approach could potentially be generalized to other disease states and immunological phenotypes. A later analysis found that HLA-associated TCR beta chains were more clonally expanded and had lower generation probabilities than equally common non-associated chains. Over 15 rarely observed V segments, including chromosome 9 orphons, were excluded from the earlier analysis of about 500 of the donors because counts were too low. An association between a missense DCLRE1C variant and V-gene and J-gene trimming of TCR beta chains was found in a later genetic analysis and replicated in an independent cohort. In this cohort, only TCR beta chains were sequenced, and detectable features were limited by the absence of alpha or paired-chain data. Most TCR sequences were observed very rarely across donors, whereas some public TCRs were present in many individuals.

The library was made by the immunoSEQ multiplex PCR assay. For the multiplex PCR, a mixture combining 60 forward primers for TCR Vbeta segments and 13 reverse primers for TCR Jbeta segments was used. A multiplex PCR assay on genomic DNA amplified the CDR3 region of rearranged TCR beta genes. On the Illumina HiSeq System, the amplified TCR beta libraries were sequenced as 87-base-pair reads. On the study's bioinformatics: Across the 670 or so repertoires, a later analysis counted some 81 million unique TCR beta chains, roughly 11 million of which were shared by at least two donors. To remove PCR and sequencing errors, raw reads were error-corrected and collapsed into unique sequences using a nearest-neighbor algorithm that merged closely related sequences. To assign V, D and J gene segments, CDR3 sequences were aligned to IMGT reference sequences. For a sequence to be retained, a match of at least six nucleotides to both a V gene segment and a J gene segment was required. A rearrangement counted as productive if the CDR3 had no stop codons and remained in frame with V and J, and every other rearrangement counted as non-productive. CDR3 was defined by IMGT convention, running from the second conserved V-encoded cysteine to the conserved J-encoded phenylalanine. The earlier analysis of about 610 of the donors excluded sequences that lacked an unambiguous match to a single V gene segment. An earlier analysis of 587 of the donors called V segments functional above 56.7% productive rearrangements and segregating when the between-donor standard deviation exceeded 5%. To diagnose cytomegalovirus status from the catalog of TCR beta chain sequences, a statistical classification framework was built. In a later analysis, TCR nucleotide sequences were compared against IMGT/GENE-DB human TR gene sequences so that V and J genes could be assigned. A later analysis assigned CDR3 sequences and most-parsimonious VDJ recombination scenarios with the TCRdist pipeline. In a later analysis, every TCR beta chain was defined by the combination of its CDR3 amino acid sequence and its V-gene family, and reads without a unique V-gene family were dropped. To address suspected cross-contamination and a sequencing artifact, a later analysis removed 592 highly shared, low-generation-probability nucleotide sequences. For each public chain, a later analysis derived a clonal expansion index from normalized ranks of inferred template counts within each repertoire. In a later analysis, generation probabilities were computed with a VDJ recombination model fitted to out-of-frame rearrangements, and the resulting probabilities were checked against IGoR. A later analysis scored TCR-TCR, TCR-HLA and TCR-CMV co-occurrence with hypergeometric tests, applying a repertoire-size bias correction to TCR pairs. False discovery rates were estimated in a later analysis by permuting HLA or CMV assignments 20 times. In a later analysis, co-occurring TCRs were grouped using DBSCAN, and TCRdist sequence similarity was added for clustering within HLA-allele-positive subsets. Repertoires with fewer than 30,000 or more than 120,000 public chains, plus five repertoires with anomalous nucleotide sharing, were excluded from co-occurrence clustering. What TCRdb holds here is the immuneACCESS table cut down to in-frame rearrangements. Part of the clones is not present; checked against another copy, under half of the missing clones reflect an unresolved V gene, and the others are unexplained. Clonal size and the V and J genes are those of that table, whereas D and trimming came from the DNA. In this sample's table one finds about 160,000 clones. The top ten constitute 1% to 1.5% of the sample.

The cohort consisted of approximately 670 healthy bone marrow donors. At the time of sampling, all cohort members were nominally healthy, though unrecorded immune exposures were likely present. The donor was CMV seronegative and belonged to the group of 350 or so seronegative cohort members. A peripheral blood sample was provided by each donor, and peripheral blood mononuclear cells were used for TCR beta sequencing. The Qiagen DNeasy Blood Extraction Kit was used to extract genomic DNA from the blood cell samples. A remark on this clone: What this receptor recognizes is not known.

For CDR1 and CDR2, the germline V gene lists SGHTA and FQGNSA. Trimming removed 5 bases from V and 0 bases from J; the gene matches leave 7 bases unexplained. Counted from cysteine to phenylalanine, this CDR3 has 15 amino acids. The retained sequence is limited to the CDR3, 45 bases, with the frame set at the first base. This receptor was taken from a woman between 55 and 75 years old in good health and CMV-seronegative. This receptor chain uses TRBV7-2 and TRBJ2-7; 7 middle bases align to TRBD2. Input material: PBMCs. The CDR3 protein sequence reads: CASSPSRGSSYEQYF. The nucleotide sequence is TGTGCCAGCAGCCCGTCGCGGGGGAGCTCCTACGAGCAGTACTTC.